This section outlines one TCR beta chain sequence together with its context. What it binds is unknown. Sequencing was performed with immunoSEQ multiplex PCR; in TCRdb, only in-frame clones are kept and a portion is missing. The sample lists nearly 2 million clones, about 95% occurring once. These data belong to a study of shared clonotypes between healthy human individuals. Findings of the study overall: Naive subsets generally exceeded memory subsets in estimated richness.

Germline CDR1 PRHDT, CDR2 FYEKMQ (reference sequence). V was pared by 4 bases and J by 3 bases, with 11 bases of the junction left unmatched. The length of the CDR3 is 16 residues. CD8 cells classed as naive were CD45RO-negative and positively selected for CCR7, excluding terminally differentiated effector memory CD45RA+ cells. This clonotype was sampled from a man in his late teens or twenties in good health. Sequencing input: naive CD8+ T cells sorted from blood. This chain links TRBV13 with TRBJ2-5; 7 bases match TRBD1. The CDR3: CASSSIGDSGEETQYF. The DNA for the CDR3 is TGTGCCAGCAGCTCCATCGGGGACAGTGGGGAAGAGACCCAGTACTTC.